This T cell receptor beta chain is from a study of identical twins. This CDR3 is built from 20 residues. V lost 1 base to trimming and J lost 6 bases, with 30 bases between them. Germline V gives CDR1 SGHRS, CDR2 YFSETQ. TCRdb re-called the 5' RACE reads with MiXCR, one entry per CDR3 protein. Among fewer than 250,000 distinct CDR3 sequences listed, 15% to 20% were seen once. This same sample was also part of a study on T cells expressing NK-cell markers.

The source of this sequence is a woman between 18 and 30 years old in good health. Sequencing was carried out using CD8+ T cells sorted from blood. The V gene is TRBV5-1, the J gene TRBJ2-3, with unresolved D. The CDR3 region has the DNA TGCGCCAGCAGCTTGCACCGCCGGCTAACTACAAACCTCGTGTCTGATACGCAGTATTTT. Its translation is CASSLHRRLTTNLVSDTQYF.